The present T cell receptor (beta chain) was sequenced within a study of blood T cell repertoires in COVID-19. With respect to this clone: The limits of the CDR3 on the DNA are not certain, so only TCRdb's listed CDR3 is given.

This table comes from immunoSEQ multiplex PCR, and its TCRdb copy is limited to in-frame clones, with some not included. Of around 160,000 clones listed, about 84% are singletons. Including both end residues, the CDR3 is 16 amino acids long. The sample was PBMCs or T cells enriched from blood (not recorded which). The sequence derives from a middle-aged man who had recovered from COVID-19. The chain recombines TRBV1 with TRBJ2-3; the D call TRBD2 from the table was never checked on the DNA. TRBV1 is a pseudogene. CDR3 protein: CTSSQVAGGNTDTQYF.